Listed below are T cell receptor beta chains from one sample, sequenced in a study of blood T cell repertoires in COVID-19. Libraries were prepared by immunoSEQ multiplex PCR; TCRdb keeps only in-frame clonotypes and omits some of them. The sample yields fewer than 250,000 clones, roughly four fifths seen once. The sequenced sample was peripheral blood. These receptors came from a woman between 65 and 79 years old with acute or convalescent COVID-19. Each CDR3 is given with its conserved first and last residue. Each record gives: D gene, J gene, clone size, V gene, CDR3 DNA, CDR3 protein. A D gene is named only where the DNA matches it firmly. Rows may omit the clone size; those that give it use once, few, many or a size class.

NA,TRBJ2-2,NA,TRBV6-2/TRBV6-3,TGTGCCAGCAGTTACTCGTTATTCACCGGGGAGCTGTTTTTT,CASSYSLFTGELFF
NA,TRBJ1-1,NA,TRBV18,TGTGCCAGCTCACCATACGCGCTGAACACTGAAGCTTTCTTT,CASSPYALNTEAFF
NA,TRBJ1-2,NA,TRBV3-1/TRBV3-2,TGTGCCAGCAGCCGGGCTATTCTGGCGGGTGGCTACACCTTC,CASSRAILAGGYTF
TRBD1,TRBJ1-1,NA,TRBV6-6,TGTGCCAGCAGTTACATGCAGGGGGATTCTGAAGCTTTCTTT,CASSYMQGDSEAFF
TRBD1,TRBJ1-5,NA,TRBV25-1,TGTGCCAGCAGTTCCTCAGGGGGCTCGGGACAGCCCCAGCATTTT,CASSSSGGSGQPQHF
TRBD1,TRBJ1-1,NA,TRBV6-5,TGTGCCAGCAGTCTGCTAGGGACAGAGAGTGAAGCTTTCTTT,CASSLLGTESEAFF
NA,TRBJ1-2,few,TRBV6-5,TGTGCCAGCTCGAGGGGGTGGACCTATGGCTACACCTTC,CASSRGWTYGYTF
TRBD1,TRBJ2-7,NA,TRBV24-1,TGTGCCACCGGGACAGGAACTCTCGAGCAGTACTTC,CATGTGTLEQYF
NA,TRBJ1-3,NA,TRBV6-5,TGTGCCAGCAGTCCTCAACACCGCTCTGGAAACACCATATATTTT,CASSPQHRSGNTIYF
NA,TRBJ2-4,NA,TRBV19,TGTGCCAGTAAATCAGGGGCGGCCAAAAACATTCAGTACTTC,CASKSGAAKNIQYF
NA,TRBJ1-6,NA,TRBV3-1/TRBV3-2,TGTGCCAGCAGCCAAGGAAACCAGTCGGGGTCACCCCTCCACTTT,CASSQGNQSGSPLHF
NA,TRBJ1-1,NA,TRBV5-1,TGCGCCAGCAGCTTTACAGGACCGAACACTGAAGCTTTCTTT,CASSFTGPNTEAFF
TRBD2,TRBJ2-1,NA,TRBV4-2,TGTGCCAGCAGCCATGGCGGGACTAGCTCAGTCCATGAGCAGTTCTTC,CASSHGGTSSVHEQFF
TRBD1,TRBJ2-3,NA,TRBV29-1,TGCAGCGTTGGGGGGACAGGGGACACAGATACGCAGTATTTT,CSVGGTGDTDTQYF
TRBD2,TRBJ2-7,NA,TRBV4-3,TGCGCCAGCAGCCAAAATTTGGGGACCCGGGGGGGCGAGCAGTACTTC,CASSQNLGTRGGEQYF
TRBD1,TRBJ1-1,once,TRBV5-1,TGCGCCAGCAGCCCCCTCGGGGACAGGGTGAGGGACACTGAAGCTTTCTTT,CASSPLGDRVRDTEAFF
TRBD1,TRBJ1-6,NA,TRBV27,TGTGCCAGCAGTTTGGAAGGGGGCATGTCGAATTCACCCCTCCACTTT,CASSLEGGMSNSPLHF
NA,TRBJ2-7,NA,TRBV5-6,TGTGCCAGCAGCCACCAAGACAGGCTAATTACCTACGAGCAGTACTTC,CASSHQDRLITYEQYF
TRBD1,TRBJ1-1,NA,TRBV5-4,TGTGCCAGCAGGCCACAGGGGATAGGCACTGAAGCTTTCTTT,CASRPQGIGTEAFF
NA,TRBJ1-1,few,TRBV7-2,TGTGCCAGCAGCTCACAAAGGTGGGCGCGAGCTAACACTGAAGCTTTCTTT,CASSSQRWARANTEAFF
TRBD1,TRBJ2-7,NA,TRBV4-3,TGCGCCAGCAGCCGAAATTATCCGGGACAGGGGGTCTACGAGCAGTACTTC,CASSRNYPGQGVYEQYF
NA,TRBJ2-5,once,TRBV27,TGTGCCAGCAGGTACCGCTATCAAGAGACCCAGTACTTC,CASRYRYQETQYF
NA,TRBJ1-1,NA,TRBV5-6,TGTGCCAGCGGAGGGAGCGGGACTGAAGCTTTCTTT,CASGGSGTEAFF
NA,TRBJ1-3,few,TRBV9,TGTGCCAGCAGCGCCGACGGAGGGACCATATATTTT,CASSADGGTIYF
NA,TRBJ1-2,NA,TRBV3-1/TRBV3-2,TGTGCCAGCAGCCAAGATCAGGGTTTGGGTGGCTACACCTTC,CASSQDQGLGGYTF
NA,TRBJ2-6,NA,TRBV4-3,TGCGCCAGCAGCCAAGATGACGTACAACTAGTCACTAGCTCTGGGGCCAACGTCCTGACTTTC,CASSQDDVQLVTSSGANVLTF
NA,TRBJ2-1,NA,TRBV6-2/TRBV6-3,TGTGCCAGCAGTTACTGGGGAGGAGGCGGGGTCTACAATGAGCAGTTCTTC,CASSYWGGGGVYNEQFF
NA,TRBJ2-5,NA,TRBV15,TGTGCCACCAGCAGAACCCGGACAGCAGAGACCCAGTACTTC,CATSRTRTAETQYF
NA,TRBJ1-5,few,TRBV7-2,TGTGCCAGCAGCTTAGAAAACCCACGGGGCAATCAGCCCCAGCATTTT,CASSLENPRGNQPQHF
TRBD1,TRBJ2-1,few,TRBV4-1,TGCGCCAGCAGCCGATCCGGGACAGTGAACGGGGATGAGCAGTTCTTC,CASSRSGTVNGDEQFF
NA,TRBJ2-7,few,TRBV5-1,TGCGCCAGCAGCTTGGGTACCACCCGGTCCCACGAGCAGTACTTC,CASSLGTTRSHEQYF
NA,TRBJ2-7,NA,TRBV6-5,TGTGCCAGCAGTACCGGGACAACGAGCTCCTACGAGCAGTACTTC,CASSTGTTSSYEQYF